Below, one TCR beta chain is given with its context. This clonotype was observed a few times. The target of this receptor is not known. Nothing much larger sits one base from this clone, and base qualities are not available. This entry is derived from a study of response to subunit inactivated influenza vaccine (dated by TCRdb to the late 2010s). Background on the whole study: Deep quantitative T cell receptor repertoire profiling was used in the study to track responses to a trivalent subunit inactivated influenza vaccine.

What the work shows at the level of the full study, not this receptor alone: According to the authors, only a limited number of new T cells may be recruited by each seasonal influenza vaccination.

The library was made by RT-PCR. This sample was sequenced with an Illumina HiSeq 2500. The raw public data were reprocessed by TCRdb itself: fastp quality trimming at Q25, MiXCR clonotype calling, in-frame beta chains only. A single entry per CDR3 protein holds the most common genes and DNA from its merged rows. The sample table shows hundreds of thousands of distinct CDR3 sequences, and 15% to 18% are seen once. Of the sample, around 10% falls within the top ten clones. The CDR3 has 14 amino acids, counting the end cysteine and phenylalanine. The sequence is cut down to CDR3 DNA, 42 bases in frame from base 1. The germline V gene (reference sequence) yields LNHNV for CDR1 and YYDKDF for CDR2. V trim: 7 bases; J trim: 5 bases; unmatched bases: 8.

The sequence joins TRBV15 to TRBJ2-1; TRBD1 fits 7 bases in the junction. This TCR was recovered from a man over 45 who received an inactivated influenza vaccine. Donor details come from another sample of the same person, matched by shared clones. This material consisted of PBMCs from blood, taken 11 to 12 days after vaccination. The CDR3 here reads CATKPRQGHNEQFF. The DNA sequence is TGTGCCACCAAGCCCAGACAGGGACACAATGAGCAGTTCTTC.